This entry features one T cell receptor (beta chain) sequence. The data were taken from a study of blood T cell repertoires in COVID-19. Original analysis: The assay estimated nucleated cells by amplifying reference gene primers. Repertoires were generated with immunoSEQ multiplex PCR, while TCRdb's copy carries only in-frame clones and drops some. That table supplies the V and J calls and clone size; D and trimming were determined from the DNA. The table has a few hundred thousand clones, 75% to 90% seen once; the top ten hold roughly 6%. Seattle patients were enrolled during active infection and followed longitudinally. Germline assignment: CDR1 SEHNR and CDR2 FQNEAQ (reference sequence). Trimming cost V 4 bases and J 7 bases; bases outside gene matches: 1. This CDR3 has 12 amino acids.

Input material: peripheral blood. The chain links TRBV7-9 to TRBJ2-7, with 10 bases lining up with TRBD1. This TCR came from a woman aged 50 to 60 with COVID-19, enrolled during active disease. In DNA form, the CDR3 reads TGTGCCAGCAGCTGGACAGGGGGTGAGCAGTACTTC. Its translation is CASSWTGGEQYF.